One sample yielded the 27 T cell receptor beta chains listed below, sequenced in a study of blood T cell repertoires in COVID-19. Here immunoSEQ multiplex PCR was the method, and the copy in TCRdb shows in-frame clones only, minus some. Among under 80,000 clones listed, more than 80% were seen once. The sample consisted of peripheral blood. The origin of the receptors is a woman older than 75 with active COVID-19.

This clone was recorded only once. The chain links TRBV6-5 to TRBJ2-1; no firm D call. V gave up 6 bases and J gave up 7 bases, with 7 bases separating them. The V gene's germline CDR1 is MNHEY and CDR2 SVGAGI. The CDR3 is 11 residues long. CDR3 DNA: TGTGCCAGCAGACTAAGGAATGAGCAGTTCTTC. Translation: CASRLRNEQFF.

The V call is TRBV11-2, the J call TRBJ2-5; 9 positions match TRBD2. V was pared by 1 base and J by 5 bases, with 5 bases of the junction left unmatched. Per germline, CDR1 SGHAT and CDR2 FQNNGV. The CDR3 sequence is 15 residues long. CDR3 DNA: TGTGCCAGCAGCTTAGGCCCTAGCGGGATTGAGACCCAGTACTTC. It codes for CASSLGPSGIETQYF. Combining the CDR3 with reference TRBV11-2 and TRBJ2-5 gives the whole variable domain EAGVAQSPRYKIIEKRQSVAFWCNPISGHATLYWYQQILGQGPKLLIQFQNNGVVDDSQLPKDRFSAERLKGVDSTLKIQPAKLEDSAVYLCASSLGPSGIETQYFGPGTRLLVL.

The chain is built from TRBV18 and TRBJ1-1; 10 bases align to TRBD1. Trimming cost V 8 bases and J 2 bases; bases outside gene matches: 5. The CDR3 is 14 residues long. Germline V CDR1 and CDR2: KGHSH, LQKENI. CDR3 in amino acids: CASRSTGGNTEAFF. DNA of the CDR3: TGTGCCAGCCGATCGACAGGGGGCAACACTGAAGCTTTCTTT.

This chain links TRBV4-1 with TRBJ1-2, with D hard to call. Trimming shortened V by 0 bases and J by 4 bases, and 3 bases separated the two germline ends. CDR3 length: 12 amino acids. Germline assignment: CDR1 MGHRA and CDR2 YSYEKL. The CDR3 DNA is TGCGCCAGCAGCCAAGATCGCTATGGCTACACCTTC. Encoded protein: CASSQDRYGYTF.

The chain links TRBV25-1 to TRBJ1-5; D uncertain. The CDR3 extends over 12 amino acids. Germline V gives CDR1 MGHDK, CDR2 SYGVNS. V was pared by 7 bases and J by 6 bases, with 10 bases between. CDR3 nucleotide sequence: TGTGCCAGCACCACGAGCGGTCAGCCCCAGCATTTT. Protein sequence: CASTTSGQPQHF.

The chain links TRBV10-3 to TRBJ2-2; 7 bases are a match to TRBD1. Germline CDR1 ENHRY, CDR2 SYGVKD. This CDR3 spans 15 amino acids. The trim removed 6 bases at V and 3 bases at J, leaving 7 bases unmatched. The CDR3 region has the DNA TGTGCCATCAGACGGGACAGACCGGACACCGGGGAGCTGTTTTTT. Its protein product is CAIRRDRPDTGELFF.

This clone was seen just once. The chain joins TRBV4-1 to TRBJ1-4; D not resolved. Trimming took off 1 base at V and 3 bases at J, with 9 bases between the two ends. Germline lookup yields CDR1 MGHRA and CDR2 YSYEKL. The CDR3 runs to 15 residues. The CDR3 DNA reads TGCGCCAGCAGCCAAGCGAGAGAGCCTAATGAAAAACTGTTTTTT. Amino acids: CASSQAREPNEKLFF.

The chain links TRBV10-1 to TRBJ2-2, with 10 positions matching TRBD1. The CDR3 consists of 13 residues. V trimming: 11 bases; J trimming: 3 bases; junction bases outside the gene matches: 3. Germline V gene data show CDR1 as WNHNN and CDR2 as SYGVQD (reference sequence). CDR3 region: CALTGGYTGELFF. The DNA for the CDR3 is TGCGCCCTGACAGGGGGCTACACCGGGGAGCTGTTTTTT.

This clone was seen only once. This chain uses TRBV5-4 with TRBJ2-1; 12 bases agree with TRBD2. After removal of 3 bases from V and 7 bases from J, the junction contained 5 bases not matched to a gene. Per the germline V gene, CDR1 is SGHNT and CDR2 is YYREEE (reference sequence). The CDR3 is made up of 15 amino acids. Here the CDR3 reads CASSSLAGGKNEQFF. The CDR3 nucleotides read TGTGCCAGCAGCTCACTAGCGGGAGGTAAGAATGAGCAGTTCTTC.

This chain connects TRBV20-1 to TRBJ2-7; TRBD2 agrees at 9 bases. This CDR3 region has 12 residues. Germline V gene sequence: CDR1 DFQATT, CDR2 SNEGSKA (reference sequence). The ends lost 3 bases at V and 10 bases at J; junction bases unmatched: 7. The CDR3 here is CSASRASGDQYF. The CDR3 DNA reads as TGCAGTGCTAGTAGGGCTAGCGGGGACCAGTACTTC.

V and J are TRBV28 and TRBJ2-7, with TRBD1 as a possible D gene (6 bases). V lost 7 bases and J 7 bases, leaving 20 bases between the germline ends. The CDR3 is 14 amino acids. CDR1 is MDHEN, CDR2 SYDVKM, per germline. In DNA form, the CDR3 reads TGTGCCAGCACCAAACTGGACAGACTGGGAGAGCAGTACTTC. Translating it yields CASTKLDRLGEQYF.

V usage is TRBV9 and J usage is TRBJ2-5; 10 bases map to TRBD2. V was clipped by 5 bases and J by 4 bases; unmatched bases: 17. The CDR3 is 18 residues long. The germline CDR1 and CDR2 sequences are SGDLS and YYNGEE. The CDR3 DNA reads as TGTGCCAGCAGTTGGAGAGGGGGGCTAGCGGGAGAGGGAGAGACCCAGTACTTC. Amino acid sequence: CASSWRGGLAGEGETQYF.

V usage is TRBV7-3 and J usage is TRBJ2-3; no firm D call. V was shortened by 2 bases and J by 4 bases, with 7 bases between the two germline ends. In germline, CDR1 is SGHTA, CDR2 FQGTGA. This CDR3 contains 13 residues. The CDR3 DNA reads TGTGCCAGCAGCTTAGGCAGATCAGATACGCAGTATTTT. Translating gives CASSLGRSDTQYF.

This CDR3 is CASSLERSRVGYTF. CDR3 nucleotide sequence: TGTGCCAGCAGCTTAGAGCGCTCCCGGGTTGGCTACACCTTC. The V and J genes are TRBV11-2 and TRBJ1-2; the D is unclear. With 0 bases removed from V and 7 bases from J, the gap between germline ends came to 12 bases. The V gene's germline CDR1 is SGHAT and CDR2 FQNNGV. The CDR3 has 14 residues.

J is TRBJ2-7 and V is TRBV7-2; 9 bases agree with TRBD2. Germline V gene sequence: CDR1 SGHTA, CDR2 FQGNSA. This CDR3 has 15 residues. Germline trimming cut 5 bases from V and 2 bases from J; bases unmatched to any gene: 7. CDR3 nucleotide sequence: TGTGCCAGCAGCCTCGCGGCGGGAGGGCCCTACGAGCAGTACTTC. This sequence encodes CASSLAAGGPYEQYF.

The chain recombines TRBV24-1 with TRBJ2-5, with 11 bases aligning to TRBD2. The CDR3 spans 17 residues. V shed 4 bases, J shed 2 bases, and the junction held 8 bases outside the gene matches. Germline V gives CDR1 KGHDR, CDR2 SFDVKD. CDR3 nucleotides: TGTGCCACCAGTGACCACCTGACTAGCGGGGCGCAAGAGACCCAGTACTTC. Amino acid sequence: CATSDHLTSGAQETQYF.

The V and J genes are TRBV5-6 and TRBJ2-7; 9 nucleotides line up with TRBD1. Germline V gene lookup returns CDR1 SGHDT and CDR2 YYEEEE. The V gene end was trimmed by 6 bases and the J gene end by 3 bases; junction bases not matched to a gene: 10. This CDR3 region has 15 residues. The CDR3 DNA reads TGTGCCAGCACCAACCTAGGACAGGGGTTCTACGAGCAGTACTTC. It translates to CASTNLGQGFYEQYF.

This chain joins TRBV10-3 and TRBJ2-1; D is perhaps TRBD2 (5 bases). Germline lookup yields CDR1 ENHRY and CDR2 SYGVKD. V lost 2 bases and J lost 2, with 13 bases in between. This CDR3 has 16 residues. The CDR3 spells CAISEMAGPPYNEQFF. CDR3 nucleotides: TGTGCCATCAGTGAGATGGCGGGCCCCCCCTACAATGAGCAGTTCTTC.

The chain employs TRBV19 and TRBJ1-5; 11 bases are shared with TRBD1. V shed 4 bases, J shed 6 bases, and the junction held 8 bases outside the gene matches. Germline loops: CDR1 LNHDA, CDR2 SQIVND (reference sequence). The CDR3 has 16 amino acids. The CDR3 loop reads CASSTRTGGLGQPQHF. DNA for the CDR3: TGTGCCAGTAGTACGCGGACAGGGGGCTTGGGTCAGCCCCAGCATTTT.

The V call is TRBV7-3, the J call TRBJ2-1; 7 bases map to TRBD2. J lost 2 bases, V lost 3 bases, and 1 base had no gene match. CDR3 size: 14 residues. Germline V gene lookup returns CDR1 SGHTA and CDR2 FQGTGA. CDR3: CASSFGGAYNEQFF. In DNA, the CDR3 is TGTGCCAGCAGCTTTGGGGGGGCCTACAATGAGCAGTTCTTC. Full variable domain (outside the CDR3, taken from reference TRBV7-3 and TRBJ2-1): GAGVSQTPSNKVTEKGKYVELRCDPISGHTALYWYRQSLGQGPEFLIYFQGTGAADDSGLPNDRFFAVRPEGSVSTLKIQRTERGDSAVYLCASSFGGAYNEQFFGPGTRLTVL.

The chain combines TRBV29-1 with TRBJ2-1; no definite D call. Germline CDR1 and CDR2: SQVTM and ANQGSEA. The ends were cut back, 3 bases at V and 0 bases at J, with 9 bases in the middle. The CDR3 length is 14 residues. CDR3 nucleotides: TGCAGCGTTGAGTCCTATTACTCCTACAATGAGCAGTTCTTC. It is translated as CSVESYYSYNEQFF.

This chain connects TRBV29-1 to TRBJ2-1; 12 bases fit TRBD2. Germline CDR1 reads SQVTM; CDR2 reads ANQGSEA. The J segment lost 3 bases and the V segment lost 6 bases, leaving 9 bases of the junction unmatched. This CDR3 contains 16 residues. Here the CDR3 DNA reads TGCAGCGTGACTAGCGGGAGTTTTGTTAACTACAATGAGCAGTTCTTC. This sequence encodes CSVTSGSFVNYNEQFF.

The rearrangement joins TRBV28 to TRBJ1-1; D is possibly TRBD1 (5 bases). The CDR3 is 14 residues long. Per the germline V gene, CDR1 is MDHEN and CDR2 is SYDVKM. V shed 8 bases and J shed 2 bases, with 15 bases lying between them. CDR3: CASPGGVGNTEAFF. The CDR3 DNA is TGTGCCAGCCCCGGGGGGGTCGGAAACACTGAAGCTTTCTTT.

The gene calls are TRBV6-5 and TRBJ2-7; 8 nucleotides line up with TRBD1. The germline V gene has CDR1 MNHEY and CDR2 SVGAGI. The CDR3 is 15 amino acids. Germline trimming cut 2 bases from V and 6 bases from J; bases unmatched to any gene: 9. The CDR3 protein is CASSYGRQGASEQYF. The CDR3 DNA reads TGTGCCAGCAGTTACGGCCGTCAGGGGGCGAGCGAGCAGTACTTC.

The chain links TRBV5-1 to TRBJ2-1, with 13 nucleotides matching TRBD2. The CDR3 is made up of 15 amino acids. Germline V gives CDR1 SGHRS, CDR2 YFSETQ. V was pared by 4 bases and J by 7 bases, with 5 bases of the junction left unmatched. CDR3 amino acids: CASSQLAGGENEQFF. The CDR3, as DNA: TGCGCCAGCAGCCAACTAGCGGGAGGGGAGAATGAGCAGTTCTTC. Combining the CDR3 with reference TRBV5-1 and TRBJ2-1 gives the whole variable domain KAGVTQTPRYLIKTRGQQVTLSCSPISGHRSVSWYQQTPGQGLQFLFEYFSETQRNKGNFPGRFSGRQFSNSRSEMNVSTLELGDSALYLCASSQLAGGENEQFFGPGTRLTVL.

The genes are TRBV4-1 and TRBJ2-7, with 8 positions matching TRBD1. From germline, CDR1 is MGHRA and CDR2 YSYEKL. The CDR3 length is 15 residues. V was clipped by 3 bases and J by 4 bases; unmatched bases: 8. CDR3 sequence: CASSQGLGQGYEQYF. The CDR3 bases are TGCGCCAGCAGCCAGGGGCTAGGACAGGGATACGAGCAGTACTTC.

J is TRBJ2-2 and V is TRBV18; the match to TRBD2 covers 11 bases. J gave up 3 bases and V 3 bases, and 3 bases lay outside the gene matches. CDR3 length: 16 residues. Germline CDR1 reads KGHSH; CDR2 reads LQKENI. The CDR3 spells CASSPGLAEDTGELFF. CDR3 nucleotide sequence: TGTGCCAGCTCACCGGGACTAGCGGAGGACACCGGGGAGCTGTTTTTT.